The T cell receptor (beta chain) described here comes from a study of technical replicates of blood from several donors (TCRdb year 2017). The protocol used for the library was the immunoSEQ multiplex PCR assay. TCRdb obtained this table from immuneACCESS and retained in-frame rearrangements with V and J assigned. These tables miss some clones; where compared with another copy, unresolved V genes account for less than half of the shortfall, and the remainder is unexplained. The sample data list around 93,000 clones, and approximately 94% of these were observed just once. Clones ranked in the top ten supply 0.25% to 0.35% of the sample. A word on this clone: Its antigen is currently not known. Per-base quality was not reported, and no clone a single base away is much larger than it.

From the cysteine through the phenylalanine, the CDR3 covers 12 amino acids. Solely the CDR3 DNA is kept, with 36 bases framed from the first base. The junction carries 9 bases between V and J, which are trimmed by 7 bases and 6 bases respectively. According to the germline V gene (reference sequence), CDR1 reads LNHDA and CDR2 reads SQIVND. The source of this sequence is a human donor in good health. The chain couples TRBV19 to TRBJ2-2, with the D gene not clear enough to name. Sequencing input: T cells isolated from PBMCs. The CDR3 is CASKSEAGELFF. In nucleotides, the sequence is TGTGCCAGTAAATCCGAGGCCGGGGAGCTGTTTTTT.